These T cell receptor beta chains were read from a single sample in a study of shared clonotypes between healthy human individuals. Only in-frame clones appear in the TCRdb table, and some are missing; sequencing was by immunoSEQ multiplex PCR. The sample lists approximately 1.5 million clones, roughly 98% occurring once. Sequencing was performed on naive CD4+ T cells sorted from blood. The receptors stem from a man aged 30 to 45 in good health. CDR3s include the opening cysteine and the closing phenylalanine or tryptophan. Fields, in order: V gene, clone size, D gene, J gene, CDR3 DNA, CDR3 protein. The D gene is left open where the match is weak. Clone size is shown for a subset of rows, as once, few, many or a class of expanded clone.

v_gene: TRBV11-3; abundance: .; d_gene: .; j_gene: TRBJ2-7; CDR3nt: TGTGCCAGCAGCTTAGATCCCTGGCGGGGCTTGCACGAGCAGTACTTC; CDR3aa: CASSLDPWRGLHEQYF
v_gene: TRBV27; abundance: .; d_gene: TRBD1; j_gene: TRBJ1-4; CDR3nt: TGTGCCAGCAGTTCGAATATCCCGACAGGGCAGAATAATGAAAAACTGTTTTTT; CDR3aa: CASSSNIPTGQNNEKLFF
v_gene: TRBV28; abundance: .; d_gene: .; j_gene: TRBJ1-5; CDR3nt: TGTGCCAGCAGCAACACAGCTCAGCCCCAGCATTTT; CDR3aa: CASSNTAQPQHF
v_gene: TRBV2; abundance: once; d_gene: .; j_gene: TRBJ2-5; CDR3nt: TGTGCCAGCAGTGCGAATCTAGTCGGAGAGACCCAGTACTTC; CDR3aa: CASSANLVGETQYF
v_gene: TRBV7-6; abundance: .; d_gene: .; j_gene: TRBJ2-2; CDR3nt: TGTGCCAGCAGCTTAGCGGCGGCAGCTCCCGGGGGGGAGCTGTTTTTT; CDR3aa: CASSLAAAAPGGELFF
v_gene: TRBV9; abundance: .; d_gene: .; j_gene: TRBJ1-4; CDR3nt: TGTGCCAGCAGCGTAGCCCAAACAGGGACTGAAAAACTGTTTTTT; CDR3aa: CASSVAQTGTEKLFF
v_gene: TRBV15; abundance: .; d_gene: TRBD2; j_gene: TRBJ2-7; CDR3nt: TGTGCCACCAGCAGAGGGGTGACTAGCGGCACCTACGAGCAGTACTTC; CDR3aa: CATSRGVTSGTYEQYF
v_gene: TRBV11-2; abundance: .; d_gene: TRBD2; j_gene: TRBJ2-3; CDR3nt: TGTGCCAGCAGCCGAACAATTAGCGGGAGAGTCACAGATACGCAGTATTTT; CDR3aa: CASSRTISGRVTDTQYF
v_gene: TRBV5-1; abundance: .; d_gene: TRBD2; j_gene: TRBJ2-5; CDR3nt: TGCGCCAGCAGCTTAGACATGCGGGGGGAGACCCAGTACTTC; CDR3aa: CASSLDMRGETQYF
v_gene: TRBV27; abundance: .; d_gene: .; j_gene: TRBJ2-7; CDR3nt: TGTGCCAGCAGTTTAGGGATAGCGTTTCTGCAGTACTTC; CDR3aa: CASSLGIAFLQYF
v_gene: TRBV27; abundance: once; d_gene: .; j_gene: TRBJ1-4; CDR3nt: TGTGCCAGCAGTCAACCCGACAGTGAAAAACTGTTTTTT; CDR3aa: CASSQPDSEKLFF
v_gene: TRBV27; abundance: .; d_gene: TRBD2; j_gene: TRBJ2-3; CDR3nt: TGTGCCAGCACCGGACTAGCGGGGATTACGCAGTATTTT; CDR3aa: CASTGLAGITQYF
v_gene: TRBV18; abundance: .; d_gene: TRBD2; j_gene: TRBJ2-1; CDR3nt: TGTGCCAGCTCGCCAGCCGGGACTAGGACAAGTGTTGAGCAGTTCTTC; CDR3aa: CASSPAGTRTSVEQFF
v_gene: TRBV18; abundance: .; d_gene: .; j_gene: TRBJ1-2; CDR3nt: TGTGCCAGCTCCTCCAGGGATGGCTACACCTTC; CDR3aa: CASSSRDGYTF
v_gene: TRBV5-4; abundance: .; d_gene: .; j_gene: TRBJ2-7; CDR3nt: TGTGCCAGCAGCTTGGCGGGGATGAATTCCTACGAGCAGTACTTC; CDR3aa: CASSLAGMNSYEQYF
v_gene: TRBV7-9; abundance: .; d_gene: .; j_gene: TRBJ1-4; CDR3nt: TGTGCCAGCAGCTTGCGAAATGAAAAACTGTTTTTT; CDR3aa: CASSLRNEKLFF
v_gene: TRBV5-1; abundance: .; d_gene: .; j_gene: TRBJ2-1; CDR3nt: TGCGCCAGCAGTCAGGAGACAGGACGGAACAATGAGCAGTTCTTC; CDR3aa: CASSQETGRNNEQFF
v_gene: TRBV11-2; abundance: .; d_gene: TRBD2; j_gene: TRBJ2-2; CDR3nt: TGTGCCAGCAGCCGAATAGCGGGACGCCGGACCGGGGAGCTGTTTTTT; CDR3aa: CASSRIAGRRTGELFF
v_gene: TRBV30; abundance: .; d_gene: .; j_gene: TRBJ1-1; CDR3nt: TGTGCCTGGAGTGTAAGGGGGACGAAAGGTACTGAAGCTTTCTTT; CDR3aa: CAWSVRGTKGTEAFF
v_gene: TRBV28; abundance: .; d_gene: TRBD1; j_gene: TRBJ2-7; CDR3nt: TGTGCCAGCAGTACCGGACAGGGAAAATACGAGCAGTACTTC; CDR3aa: CASSTGQGKYEQYF
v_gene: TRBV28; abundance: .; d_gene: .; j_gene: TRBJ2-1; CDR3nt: TGTGCCAGCAGCACTAATGAGCAGTTCTTC; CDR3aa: CASSTNEQFF
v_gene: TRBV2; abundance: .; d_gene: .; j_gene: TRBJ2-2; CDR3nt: TGTGCCAGCAGTGAAGACGGAGCAGACACCGGGGAGCTGTTTTTT; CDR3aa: CASSEDGADTGELFF
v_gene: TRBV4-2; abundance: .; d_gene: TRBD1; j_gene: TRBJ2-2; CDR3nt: TGTGCCAGCAGCACCGAGGACAGGGGCACCGGGGAGCTGTTTTTT; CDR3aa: CASSTEDRGTGELFF
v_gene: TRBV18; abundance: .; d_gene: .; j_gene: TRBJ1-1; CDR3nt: TGTGCCAGCTCACCGAACCGAGAGGGCCAAGGAGCTTTCTTT; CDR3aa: CASSPNREGQGAFF
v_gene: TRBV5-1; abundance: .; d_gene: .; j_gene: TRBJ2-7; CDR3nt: TGCGCCAGCAGCCAACAAAAGAACAGGGACGAGCAGTACTTC; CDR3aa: CASSQQKNRDEQYF
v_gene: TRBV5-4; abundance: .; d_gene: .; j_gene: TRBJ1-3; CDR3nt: TGTGCCAGCAGCCCCGGGGGCTCTGGAAACACCATATATTTT; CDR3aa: CASSPGGSGNTIYF
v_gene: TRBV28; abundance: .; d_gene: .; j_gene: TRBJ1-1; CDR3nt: TGTGCCAGCGTTTCGGGGTCGAGGAACACTGAAGCTTTCTTT; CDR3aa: CASVSGSRNTEAFF
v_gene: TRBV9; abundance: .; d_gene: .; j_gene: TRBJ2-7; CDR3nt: TGTGCCAGCAGCGTAGGTAACAAATACGAGCAGTACTTC; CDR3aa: CASSVGNKYEQYF